The 22 T cell receptor beta chains listed next were all sequenced from one sample in a study of T cells after yellow fever vaccination. TCRdb reanalysed the 5' RACE reads using MiXCR and keeps one entry per CDR3 protein. The table shows 55,000 or so distinct CDR3 sequences, with approximately 7% occurring only once. Material: CD8+ T cells not binding an NS4B(214-222) dextramer, sorted from PBMCs, obtained about 41 days after the first yellow fever vaccination. All receptors come from a man between 18 and 35 years old who received the YFV17D yellow fever vaccine.

The gene calls are TRBV4-3 and TRBJ2-7, with 10 bases aligning to TRBD1. Losses at the gene ends were 5 bases for V and 0 bases for J; bases not matched to a gene: 4. This CDR3 is built from 15 residues. Germline CDR1 is LGHNA and CDR2 is YSLEER. The CDR3, as DNA: TGCGCCAGCAGCGCCGGGACAGGGGCCTCCTACGAGCAGTACGTC. Amino acids: CASSAGTGASYEQYV.

This clonotype was recorded at least ten times. This chain connects TRBV4-3 to TRBJ2-3, with TRBD2 identical over 8 bases. This CDR3 has 19 amino acids. The V and J ends lost 1 base and 1 base, in that order; junction bases with no gene match: 13. The germline gives CDR1 LGHNA, CDR2 YSLEER. The CDR3 spells CASSQVNSNSGVGTDTQYF. CDR3 in DNA: TGCGCCAGCAGCCAAGTCAACTCGAATAGCGGGGTTGGCACAGATACGCAGTATTTT.

In this sample, this clonotype turned up many times. The chain combines TRBV29-1 with TRBJ2-1; D might be TRBD1 or TRBD2, each matching 6 bases. The length of the CDR3 is 13 residues. From germline, CDR1 is SQVTM and CDR2 ANQGSEA. Trimming took off 5 bases at V and 7 bases at J, with 15 bases between the two ends. The CDR3 sequence: CSVFPGGINEQFF. The DNA for the CDR3 is TGCAGCGTTTTCCCCGGGGGCATAAATGAGCAGTTCTTC.

With respect to this clonotype: A clone one base away is much larger, so this may be a read error. The V call is TRBV6-4, the J call TRBJ2-1, with TRBD2 matching 8 bases. V gave up 0 bases and J gave up 2 bases; unmatched junction bases: 0. CDR3 length: 15 amino acids. Germline loops: CDR1 MRHNA, CDR2 SNTAGT. The CDR3 region is CASSDSSGAYNEQFF. The CDR3 DNA reads as TGTGCCAGCAGTGACTCTAGCGGGGCCTACAATGAGCAGTTCTTC.

This clonotype was recorded at least ten times. The chain links TRBV7-2 to TRBJ2-5; D perhaps matches TRBD1 (5 bases). Trimming took 7 bases from V and 1 from J, leaving 13 bases between them. Germline CDR1 and CDR2: SGHTA and FQGNSA. This CDR3 is built from 14 residues. The CDR3 here is CASNRWGLQETQYF. The CDR3 DNA sequence: TGTGCCAGCAACCGTTGGGGCCTCCAAGAGACCCAGTACTTC.

This clonotype appeared many times. The chain carries TRBV5-6 and TRBJ1-3; D possibly corresponds to TRBD1 (5 bases). Trimming removed 4 bases from V and 6 bases from J, with 17 bases in between. CDR3 length: 15 residues. Germline V gene sequence: CDR1 SGHDT, CDR2 YYEEEE. The CDR3 loop reads CASSQTRVLENTIYF. The CDR3 coding sequence is TGTGCCAGCAGCCAAACCAGGGTACTCGAAAACACCATATATTTT.

In its sample, this clonotype was seen a few times. The chain employs TRBV6-2 or TRBV6-3 and TRBJ1-2; D not certain. The V gene lost 2 bases and the J gene lost 2 bases, with 6 bases spanning the gap. The CDR3 totals 13 residues. In germline, CDR1 is MNHEY, CDR2 SVGEGT. CDR3: CASSYGQNYGYTF. The CDR3 DNA sequence: TGTGCCAGCAGTTACGGTCAGAACTATGGCTACACCTTC.

This clonotype showed up many times. The genes are TRBV6-1 and TRBJ2-7; D possibly uses TRBD1 or TRBD2 (6 bases each). Germline CDR1 reads MNHNS; CDR2 reads SASEGT. The V gene lost 6 bases and the J gene lost 3 bases, with 15 bases spanning the gap. The CDR3 spans 14 residues. The CDR3 DNA follows: TGTGCCAGCAGCCGGGGGCGACCGAACTACGAGCAGTACTTC. This translates into CASSRGRPNYEQYF.

This clonotype occurred a few times. The V call is TRBV29-1, the J call TRBJ1-2; D might be TRBD1 (5 bases). The CDR3 loop spans 13 amino acids. V was trimmed by 6 bases and J by 2 bases, leaving 13 bases between them. CDR1 is SQVTM, CDR2 ANQGSEA, per germline. Here the CDR3 DNA reads TGCAGCGTCCTGTTTGGGGGGAACTATGGCTACACCTTC. It translates to CSVLFGGNYGYTF.

This clonotype occurred many times. The J gene is TRBJ2-7, the V gene TRBV20-1, with unresolved D. Germline V lookup: CDR1 DFQATT, CDR2 SNEGSKA (reference sequence). Trimming left V 0 bases short and J 1 base short, with 13 bases between. The CDR3 is 15 amino acids. The chain's CDR3 is CSARENIDPSYEQYF. For the CDR3, the DNA is TGCAGTGCTAGAGAAAACATCGATCCATCCTACGAGCAGTACTTC.

In this sample, this clonotype turned up many times. The rearrangement links TRBV27 to TRBJ2-5, with D unresolved. The CDR3 runs 14 residues. The germline gives CDR1 MNHEY, CDR2 SMNVEV (reference sequence). V lost 8 bases and J lost 2, with 15 bases in between. CDR3 protein: CASCPLGRQETQYF. The CDR3 bases are TGTGCCAGCTGTCCCCTCGGAAGGCAAGAGACCCAGTACTTC.

The rearrangement links TRBV6-1 to TRBJ2-3, with TRBD2 matching over 8 bases. Germline V gives CDR1 MNHNS, CDR2 SASEGT. With 6 bases clipped from V and 2 bases from J, the junction kept 25 bases outside the gene matches. The CDR3 is made up of 21 amino acids. DNA of the CDR3: TGTGCCAGCAGGGAGGGCAGGTCCATTGGTAGCGGGGAACTTCCCACAGATACGCAGTATTTT. Translated, it gives CASREGRSIGSGELPTDTQYF.

This clonotype turned up a few times. The J gene is TRBJ2-7, the V gene TRBV18; D is possibly TRBD1 (6 bases). The germline V gene has CDR1 KGHSH and CDR2 LQKENI. Trimming took off 6 bases at V and 4 bases at J, with 22 bases between the two ends. The CDR3 contains 16 residues. The CDR3 protein is CASSLKGDGVTYEQYF. The CDR3 region has the DNA TGTGCCAGCTCTCTTAAGGGGGACGGAGTGACTTACGAGCAGTACTTC.

This clonotype was counted between two and nine times. The chain joins TRBV12-3 or TRBV12-4 to TRBJ2-3; D is possibly TRBD1 or TRBD2 (5 bases each). Trimming cost V 6 bases and J 3 bases, with 19 bases left between them. This CDR3 is 16 amino acids long. The DNA for the CDR3 is TGTGCCAGCAGGCTCGGGACCGAGGTCCATACAGATACGCAGTATTTT. Amino acid sequence: CASRLGTEVHTDTQYF.

This clonotype was found a few times. The rearrangement links TRBV20-1 to TRBJ2-7; 7 bases agree with TRBD2. Germline assignment: CDR1 DFQATT and CDR2 SNEGSKA (reference sequence). The J segment lost 4 bases and the V segment lost 3 bases, leaving 3 bases of the junction unmatched. The CDR3 runs 12 residues. In DNA form, the CDR3 reads TGCAGTGCTAGCCGGCGGGGGTACGAGCAGTACTTC. This gives the protein CSASRRGYEQYF.

This clonotype was observed a handful of times. This chain links TRBV4-3 with TRBJ1-5, with TRBD1 matching 7 bases. This CDR3 region has 16 residues. Germline CDR1 LGHNA, CDR2 YSLEER. The junction had 7 bases not matched to a gene; V was cut back by 0 bases and J by 5 bases. CDR3 nucleotide sequence: TGCGCCAGCAGCCAAGATACGACAGGGACATATCAGCCCCAGCATTTT. It specifies CASSQDTTGTYQPQHF.

This clonotype has a handful of counts. This chain links TRBV29-1 with TRBJ1-2; possible D gene TRBD1, 5 bases. In germline, CDR1 is SQVTM, CDR2 ANQGSEA. Trimming cost V 0 bases and J 4 bases, with 15 bases left between them. The CDR3 totals 15 residues. The CDR3: CSVEDRDSKGYGYTF. In nucleotides, the CDR3 is TGCAGCGTTGAAGATCGTGACAGCAAGGGCTATGGCTACACCTTC.

Points on this clonotype: Its ends do not fully match the called genes, so a read error is possible. The genes are TRBV7-7 and TRBJ2-2; 7 positions agree with TRBD1. The germline gives CDR1 SSHAT, CDR2 FNYEAQ (reference sequence). This CDR3 is built from 14 residues. The CDR3 region is CASSSSGGTGELFF. CDR3 bases: TGTGCTAGCAGCTCTTCAGGGGGAACCGGGGAGCTGTTTTTT.

Remarks on this clonotype: A much larger clone lies a single base off, so this may be a read error. This rearrangement joins TRBV5-1 to TRBJ2-3; 12 bases are a match to TRBD2. Germline CDR1 SGHRS, CDR2 YFSETQ. The CDR3 is 16 residues long. With V trimmed by 5 bases and J by 6 bases, 10 bases remained unmatched. In nucleotides, the CDR3 is TGCGCCAGCAGACCGGCGACTAGCGGGAGTTTCGATACGCAGTATTTT. It specifies CASRPATSGSFDTQYF. The complete variable domain, with remaining parts taken from reference TRBV5-1 and TRBJ2-3, reads KAGVTQTPRYLIKTRGQQVTLSCSPISGHRSVSWYQQTPGQGLQFLFEYFSETQRNKGNFPGRFSGRQFSNSRSEMNVSTLELGDSALYLCASRPATSGSFDTQYFGPGTRLTVL.

This clonotype was seen many times. The rearrangement links TRBV12-3 or TRBV12-4 to TRBJ1-2; 9 bases are a match to TRBD1. CDR3 size: 15 residues. Losses at the gene ends were 7 bases for V and 3 bases for J; bases not matched to a gene: 9. CDR3 in DNA: TGTGCCAGCAAACCCATGACAGGGGGAGACTATGGCTACACCTTC. Translating gives CASKPMTGGDYGYTF.

The sample holds many counts of this clonotype. Here the CDR3 DNA reads TGCGCCAGCAGCCCGGGGCCGCGGGGGAATTCACCCCTCCACTTT. It specifies CASSPGPRGNSPLHF. The V gene is TRBV4-1, the J gene TRBJ1-6; tentative D call: TRBD1 (5 bases). V lost 4 bases to trimming and J lost 7 bases, with 14 bases between them. Germline V CDR1 and CDR2: MGHRA, YSYEKL. The CDR3 has 15 amino acids.

The V call is TRBV19, the J call TRBJ1-1; 8 bases line up with TRBD1. The junction had 13 bases not matched to a gene; V was cut back by 0 bases and J by 4 bases. This CDR3 is 18 amino acids long. The germline V gene has CDR1 LNHDA and CDR2 SQIVND (reference sequence). Written as DNA, the CDR3 is TGTGCCAGTAGTATAGACACGGACAGGGAGGTTATAGGCACTGAAGCTTTCTTT. Residues: CASSIDTDREVIGTEAFF.